Listed here is a single TCR beta chain. This CDR3 contains 15 residues. CDR1 and CDR2 (germline): ENHRY, SYGVKD. The ends were cut back, 0 bases at V and 3 bases at J, with 10 bases in the middle. The primer mix had 60 Vbeta and 13 Jbeta primers. Libraries were prepared by immunoSEQ multiplex PCR; TCRdb keeps only in-frame clonotypes and omits some of them. The sample has roughly 160,000 clones; around 73% are singletons. This specimen belongs to a study of cytomegalovirus exposure and HLA in healthy donors. Sample: PBMCs. The chain employs TRBV10-3 and TRBJ2-3; tentative D call: TRBD2 (6 bases). The source of this sequence is a woman aged 18-30 years in good health and CMV-seropositive. The CDR3 loop is CAISESTGGTDTQYF. DNA of the CDR3: TGTGCCATCAGTGAGTCTACTGGAGGGACAGATACGCAGTATTTT.